The present T cell receptor beta chain was sequenced within a study of molecular identifiers for immune sequencing clone quantification. Across the study: RNA, taken in replicates from approximately 20,000 or 100,000 naive CD8 cells, was split five ways, with four sequenced. Regarding the study as a whole: Among 900,000 to 1,000,000 naive cells, spiked Jurkat TCR RNA from a single cell was reportedly detectable. Clones above 20 RNA copies contained over 97% of effector molecules and under 1% of naive molecules.

This CDR3 comprises 16 residues. Trimming removed 1 base at V and 3 bases at J, with 12 bases between. The germline gives CDR1 LGHNA, CDR2 YSLEER. This clonotype occurred many times. Its matching antigen is unknown. Naive CD8 T cell sorting was performed on the CD8+CD4-CCR7+CD45RA+ phenotype. TCRdb passed the PCR reads through MiXCR, listing each CDR3 protein once. The sample has about 640,000 distinct CDR3 sequences, just under 20% seen once; the top ten hold roughly 0.9%. Sequenced input: naive CD8+ T cells from blood, with Jurkat cell RNA spiked in. Subset meaning: FACS-sorted CD8+CD4-CCR7+CD45RA+ naive T cells. This sequence originates from a human donor in good health. Some libraries in this study had Jurkat cell RNA spiked in. The genes are TRBV4-3 and TRBJ1-4; D gene uncertain. CDR3 amino acids: CASSQGFGGSNEKLFF. The DNA for the CDR3 is TGCGCCAGCAGCCAAGGGTTCGGCGGATCTAATGAAAAACTGTTTTTT.